This TCR beta chain emerged from a study of blood T cell repertoires in COVID-19. Study in general: Donors in the United States, Italy and Spain gave samples during acute or convalescent COVID-19. From T cells, B-cell-depleted T cells, or PBMCs came the material, which was cDNA or gDNA.

Trimming removed 2 bases from V and 5 bases from J; junction bases left unmatched: 8. From germline, CDR1 is SGHRS and CDR2 YFSETQ. There are 15 residues in the CDR3. Authors' analysis steps: Reference gene primer amplification gave estimated nucleated cell counts. Sequencing was performed with immunoSEQ multiplex PCR; in TCRdb, only in-frame clones are kept and a portion is missing. The DNA gave D and trimming, while V, J and clone size come from that table. There are under 300,000 clones in the sample; about 80% occur only once, and 1.9% lies in the top ten. The source material was peripheral blood. This sequence was found in a young man who had recovered from COVID-19. This sequence joins TRBV5-1 and TRBJ2-7, with TRBD1 matching over 9 bases. CDR3 sequence reads: CASSFVGQGMHEQYF. In DNA form, the CDR3 reads TGCGCCAGCAGCTTCGTGGGACAGGGTATGCACGAGCAGTACTTC.